This paragraph reports one TCR beta chain. Addition of UMIs with a 6-nucleotide sample barcode was achieved by template switching. Each of TCRalpha and TCRbeta cDNA went through two nested PCRs, lasting about 16 and 10 cycles. TCRdb re-analyzed the 5' RACE reads; it lists each CDR3 protein once, without DNA. The listing records over 100,000 distinct CDR3 sequences. This record belongs to a study of monozygotic twins with inflammatory bowel disease. Whole-blood total RNA was extracted without T cell sorting. Germline CDR1 and CDR2: LNHNV and YYDKDF (reference sequence). CDR3 length equals 14 residues. The sequence was obtained from a human donor with ulcerative colitis or Crohn's disease, or a healthy co-twin of an affected twin (not recorded which). The chain carries TRBV15 and TRBJ1-2; TCRdb's D gene call, TRBD1, goes unchecked for lack of DNA. Sequencing was done on a sample of blood. CDR3 region: CATSRTGSSGGYTF. Supplemented by reference TRBV15 and TRBJ1-2, the full variable domain reads DAMVIQNPRYQVTQFGKPVTLSCSQTLNHNVMYWYQQKSSQAPKLLFHYYDKDFNNEADTPDNFQSRRPNTSFCFLDIRSPGLGDTAMYLCATSRTGSSGGYTFGSGTRLTVV.